The following is a T cell receptor beta chain sequence with its context. The sample belongs to a study of blood T cell repertoires in COVID-19. This table comes from immunoSEQ multiplex PCR, and its TCRdb copy is limited to in-frame clones, with some not included. Of 200,000 to 300,000 clones in the sample, 86% were seen once. The CDR3 totals 17 residues. The ends lost 0 bases at V and 3 bases at J; junction bases unmatched: 7. CDR1 is LGHDT and CDR2 is YNNKEL in the germline V gene (reference sequence). The sequence derives from a woman in her thirties or forties with acute COVID-19. The sample taken for sequencing was PBMCs or T cells enriched from blood (not recorded which). The chain couples TRBV3-1 (or the pseudogene TRBV3-2) to TRBJ2-2, with 7 bases that match TRBD2. The DNA of the CDR3 is TGTGCCAGCAGCCAAGACGGAAAGGGGAGGGACACCGGGGAGCTGTTTTTT. As protein: CASSQDGKGRDTGELFF.